This T cell receptor (beta chain) was sequenced in a study of cytomegalovirus exposure and HLA in healthy donors. Study as a whole: Across some 400 genotyped donors, just over 80% landed in the Caucasian-associated ancestry cluster. Study observations and caveats: The only immune exposure information that was available was CMV serostatus.

The PCR contained 60 Vbeta and 13 Jbeta primers. The method was immunoSEQ multiplex PCR; TCRdb's version includes in-frame clones alone and lacks a portion of them. Of more than 95,000 clones in the sample, roughly 74% were seen once. About this clone itself: Its specificity is not known.

CDR1 and CDR2 from the germline V gene are GTSNPN and SVGIG (reference sequence). V was pared by 0 bases and J by 4 bases, with 3 bases of the junction left unmatched. This CDR3 comprises 15 residues. This receptor was obtained from a woman between 45 and 65 years old in good health and CMV-seropositive. The sequenced material came from PBMCs. V gene TRBV30 combines with J gene TRBJ2-4; 10 bases line up with TRBD2. The CDR3 region is CAWSVSGGVKNIQYF. The CDR3 bases are TGTGCCTGGAGTGTGAGCGGGGGGGTGAAAAACATTCAGTACTTC.